One and the same sample provided the 25 T cell receptor beta chains below, sequenced in a study of blood T cell repertoires in COVID-19. Repertoires were generated with immunoSEQ multiplex PCR, while TCRdb's copy carries only in-frame clones and drops some. Altogether 150,000 to 200,000 clones are present, approximately 90% being singletons, with the ten largest covering under 2.5%. Material: peripheral blood. The receptor source for this set is a man in his 70s with active or convalescent COVID-19.

The chain has TRBV7-9 and TRBJ1-3; a possible D gene is TRBD1 (6 bases). Germline CDR1 and CDR2: SEHNR and FQNEAQ (reference sequence). Trimming shortened V by 0 bases and J by 0 bases, and 12 bases separated the two germline ends. The CDR3 sequence is 17 residues long. The CDR3 coding sequence is TGTGCCAGCAGCTTAGCGTCCGGACAGATCTCTGGAAACACCATATATTTT. It encodes CASSLASGQISGNTIYF.

J is TRBJ1-4 and V is TRBV20-1; D gene ambiguous. Germline values: CDR1 DFQATT, CDR2 SNEGSKA (reference sequence). Deletions cut 3 bases from V and 3 bases from J, with 8 bases between. There are 13 residues in the CDR3. The CDR3 protein is CSASRGSNEKLFF. CDR3 coding DNA: TGCAGTGCTAGTCGGGGATCTAATGAAAAACTGTTTTTT.

V and J are TRBV7-6 and TRBJ2-1, with TRBD2 matching over 10 bases. Germline loops: CDR1 SGHVS, CDR2 FNYEAQ. V lost 2 bases, J lost 8 bases, and 6 bases stayed unmatched. The CDR3 contains 15 residues. In DNA form, the CDR3 reads TGTGCCAGCAGCTTATTTAGCGGGGGGTGGGATGAGCAGTTCTTC. It encodes CASSLFSGGWDEQFF.

This sequence joins TRBV5-4 and TRBJ2-7; perhaps TRBD2 as D (6 bases). CDR1 is SGHNT, CDR2 YYREEE, per germline (reference sequence). Trimming removed 4 bases at V and 7 bases at J, with 15 bases between. There are 13 residues in the CDR3. The CDR3 region has the DNA TGTGCCAGCAGCGTTGGGCGGGACGGGGAGCAGTACTTC. Translation gives CASSVGRDGEQYF.

The rearrangement links TRBV4-2 to TRBJ2-5; 8 nucleotides match TRBD1. CDR1 LGHNA and CDR2 YNFKEQ come from the germline V gene. Losses at the gene ends were 2 bases for V and 1 base for J; bases not matched to a gene: 12. CDR3 length: 18 residues. The CDR3 DNA sequence: TGTGCCAGCAGCCAACAAAGGTTTGGACAGGGCCTCCAAGAGACCCAGTACTTC. This translates into CASSQQRFGQGLQETQYF.

This chain joins TRBV5-1 and TRBJ1-5, with D possibly being TRBD1 (6 bases). Germline CDR1 is SGHRS and CDR2 is YFSETQ. Trimming left V 1 base short and J 5 bases short, with 19 bases between. The CDR3 sequence is 17 residues long. CDR3 amino acids: CASSLLPPGDPYQPQHF. CDR3 in DNA: TGCGCCAGCAGCTTGCTCCCCCCAGGGGACCCCTATCAGCCCCAGCATTTT.

The chain combines TRBV28 with TRBJ2-7; weak D call: TRBD2 (5 bases). CDR1 and CDR2 (germline): MDHEN, SYDVKM. The CDR3 contains 13 residues. Deletions cut 6 bases from V and 0 bases from J, with 9 bases between. CDR3 bases: TGTGCCAGCAGCCAAGGGAGCTCCTACGAGCAGTACTTC. Translated: CASSQGSSYEQYF.

This clone was picked up a small number of times. This chain joins TRBV10-1 and TRBJ2-7; D is possibly TRBD2 (6 bases). V was trimmed by 8 bases and J by 2 bases, leaving 13 bases between them. CDR3 length: 13 residues. The germline gives CDR1 WNHNN, CDR2 SYGVQD (reference sequence). CDR3 sequence: CASPEEGTYEQYF. For the CDR3, the DNA is TGCGCCAGCCCCGAGGAGGGAACCTACGAGCAGTACTTC.

The rearrangement uses TRBV30 and TRBJ1-2, with 7 bases that match TRBD1. With 5 bases clipped from V and 6 bases from J, the junction kept 9 bases outside the gene matches. CDR1 and CDR2 from the germline V gene are GTSNPN and SVGIG (reference sequence). The CDR3 sequence is 13 residues long. The CDR3, as DNA: TGTGCCTGGGACGAGACAGGGATCCATGGCTACACCTTC. Its translation: CAWDETGIHGYTF.

The gene calls are TRBV30 and TRBJ1-4, with 8 bases matching TRBD1. Germline V gives CDR1 GTSNPN, CDR2 SVGIG (reference sequence). V was clipped by 0 bases and J by 0 bases; unmatched bases: 9. The CDR3 is made up of 18 amino acids. This chain's CDR3 is CAWSVQRTGTATNEKLFF. CDR3 in DNA: TGTGCCTGGAGTGTCCAAAGGACAGGGACTGCAACTAATGAAAAACTGTTTTTT. The whole variable domain, remainder taken from reference TRBV30 and TRBJ1-4, is SQTIHQWPATLVQPVGSPLSLECTVEGTSNPNLYWYRQAAGRGLQLLFYSVGIGQISSEVPQNLSASRPQDRQFILSSKKLLLSDSGFYLCAWSVQRTGTATNEKLFFGSGTQLSVL.

The J gene is TRBJ2-7, the V gene TRBV6-2 or TRBV6-3, with D hard to call. This CDR3 is 13 amino acids long. CDR1 is MNHEY, CDR2 SVGEGT, per germline. V lost 0 bases and J lost 7, with 10 bases in between. The CDR3 nucleotides read TGTGCCAGCAGTTACTCGGAGCGAATGGAGCAGTACTTC. Protein product: CASSYSERMEQYF.

The V and J genes are TRBV20-1 and TRBJ1-1; 8 bases agree with TRBD1. V gave up 3 bases and J gave up 1 base; unmatched junction bases: 10. This CDR3 has 16 amino acids. The V gene's germline CDR1 is DFQATT and CDR2 SNEGSKA (reference sequence). This CDR3 is CSASRTGLAQNTEAFF. The CDR3 nucleotides are TGCAGTGCTAGTAGGACAGGGTTAGCGCAGAACACTGAAGCTTTCTTT.

The chain has TRBV5-1 and TRBJ2-1; no reliable D call. The length of the CDR3 is 12 residues. V was clipped by 9 bases and J by 0 bases, with 7 bases between them. Per germline, CDR1 SGHRS and CDR2 YFSETQ. Here the CDR3 reads CATKSSYNEQFF. The CDR3 DNA reads as TGCGCCACCAAGAGCTCCTACAATGAGCAGTTCTTC.

The rearrangement uses TRBV6-6 and TRBJ2-2; a possible D gene is TRBD2 (5 bases). V was clipped by 11 bases and J by 2 bases, with 12 bases between them. In germline, CDR1 is MNHNY, CDR2 SVGAGI (reference sequence). This CDR3 comprises 13 residues. The CDR3 DNA sequence: TGTGCCGGACTTCACAGAAACACCGGGGAGCTGTTTTTT. This codes for CAGLHRNTGELFF.

The rearrangement links TRBV14 to TRBJ2-5; 10 bases are shared with TRBD1. V dropped 5 bases and J dropped 4; count of bases not matched to a gene: 1. The germline V gene has CDR1 SGHDN and CDR2 FVKESK. The CDR3 loop spans 13 amino acids. CDR3 in DNA: TGTGCCAGCAGCGGACAGGGGGGAGAGACCCAGTACTTC. Translation: CASSGQGGETQYF.

This clone appeared once. The chain links TRBV10-2 to TRBJ2-3, with a weak D call TRBD1 (6 bases). Trimming pared 5 bases from V and 6 bases from J, leaving 12 bases between. The CDR3 totals 13 residues. The germline gives CDR1 WSHSY, CDR2 SAAADI. The CDR3 loop is CASSLQGQDTQYF. CDR3 sequence (DNA): TGCGCCAGCAGTCTACAGGGCCAGGATACGCAGTATTTT.

In this sample, this clone turned up once. This chain connects TRBV7-9 to TRBJ2-3; tentative D call: TRBD2 (7 bases). The V and J ends lost 5 bases and 0 bases respectively, with 15 bases between them. The CDR3 consists of 16 residues. CDR1 is SEHNR, CDR2 FQNEAQ, per germline (reference sequence). CDR3 DNA sequence: TGTGCCAGCAGCCCACGAGGGGGGGCTAGCACAGATACGCAGTATTTT. Its translation: CASSPRGGASTDTQYF.

V is TRBV29-1 and J is TRBJ2-7, with D possibly being TRBD1 (6 bases). Trimming took off 4 bases at V and 2 bases at J, with 12 bases between the two ends. Per the germline V gene, CDR1 is SQVTM and CDR2 is ANQGSEA. This CDR3 comprises 13 residues. The CDR3 sequence: CSVGTDYPYEQYF. The CDR3 bases are TGCAGCGTTGGGACAGATTATCCCTACGAGCAGTACTTC.

The chain recombines TRBV9 with TRBJ1-4; D is unresolved. Trimming left V 4 bases short and J 12 bases short, with 13 bases between. CDR3 length: 12 residues. Germline values: CDR1 SGDLS, CDR2 YYNGEE. The CDR3 bases are TGTGCCAGCAGCCTCCCAAGCGGGGAACTGTTTTTT. Translated: CASSLPSGELFF.

The rearrangement uses TRBV7-2 and TRBJ2-7; 12 bases fit TRBD2. CDR3 length: 18 residues. Unmatched junction bases numbered 16, after V lost 7 bases and J lost 3 bases. CDR1 SGHTA and CDR2 FQGNSA come from the germline V gene. The CDR3, as DNA: TGTGCCAGCACCCAACAGGGGGCCCTAGCGGGAGGGAGCTACGAGCAGTACTTC. Its protein is CASTQQGALAGGSYEQYF.

This clone was seen only a few times. The chain couples TRBV6-5 to TRBJ1-5, with a tentative D call TRBD1 (5 bases). V was pared by 6 bases and J by 6 bases, with 12 bases between. Germline V gives CDR1 MNHEY, CDR2 SVGAGI. This CDR3 has 13 residues. The CDR3 region has the DNA TGTGCCAGCAGGGACCTGGGGGGTCAGCCCCAGCATTTT. Translation: CASRDLGGQPQHF.

A single count supports this clone. This sequence joins TRBV19 and TRBJ1-4, with D possibly being TRBD1 (5 bases). With 6 bases removed from V and 4 bases from J, the gap between germline ends came to 15 bases. Germline V lookup: CDR1 LNHDA, CDR2 SQIVND (reference sequence). The CDR3 covers 15 residues. The CDR3 DNA follows: TGTGCCAGTAGAGACGGACAATCCCTTAATGAAAAACTGTTTTTT. Translated, it gives CASRDGQSLNEKLFF.

This CDR3 is CSSSSRRGTREESYEQFF. The CDR3, as DNA: TGCAGCTCCTCAAGTCGCAGGGGGACGAGGGAGGAAAGCTATGAGCAGTTCTTC. The genes are TRBV29-1 and TRBJ2-1, with D perhaps matching TRBD1 (7 bases). Deletions cut 8 bases from V and 8 bases from J, with 34 bases between. In germline, CDR1 is SQVTM, CDR2 ANQGSEA. The CDR3 totals 18 residues.

V is TRBV7-2 and J is TRBJ2-1, with 9 bases matching TRBD2. V was pared by 4 bases and J by 2 bases, with 6 bases of the junction left unmatched. Germline CDR1 is SGHTA and CDR2 is FQGNSA. The CDR3 runs 16 residues. The CDR3 DNA reads TGTGCCAGCAGCTCCTATAGCGGGAGCACCTACAATGAGCAGTTCTTC. This codes for CASSSYSGSTYNEQFF.

The chain links TRBV5-5 to TRBJ2-3, with 10 nucleotides matching TRBD1. The germline V gene encodes CDR1 SGHKS and CDR2 YYEKEE (reference sequence). This CDR3 comprises 18 residues. V dropped 3 bases and J dropped 5; count of bases not matched to a gene: 15. The CDR3 sequence is CASSSPLVRDRGGDTQYF. CDR3 nucleotide sequence: TGTGCCAGCAGCTCGCCCCTTGTACGGGACAGGGGAGGAGATACGCAGTATTTT. Using reference TRBV5-5 and TRBJ2-3 for the parts outside the CDR3, the full variable domain is DAGVTQSPTHLIKTRGQQVTLRCSPISGHKSVSWYQQVLGQGPQFIFQYYEKEERGRGNFPDRFSARQFPNYSSELNVNALLLGDSALYLCASSSPLVRDRGGDTQYFGPGTRLTVL.